Following are 21 T cell receptor beta chains from one sample sequenced in a study of shared T cell receptors in the human thymus. Profiling relied on immunoSEQ multiplex PCR, and the TCRdb table lists in-frame clones only, not all of them. The data hold approximately 730,000 clones, with roughly 88% observed a single time. The same sample was also studied in work on human thymus T cells.

Sequenced input: thymocytes. Source of these receptors: a girl under three years old with a congenital heart defect.

The sample holds one count of this clone. This sample includes further DNA sequences coding for the same CDR3. In DNA, the CDR3 is TGTGCCAGTAGTATACTGGGGCTGAACACTGAAGCTTTCTTT. This sequence encodes CASSILGLNTEAFF. This chain uses TRBV19 with TRBJ1-1; D possibly corresponds to TRBD1 (5 bases). The CDR3 extends over 14 amino acids. With 2 bases removed from V and 0 bases from J, the gap between germline ends came to 7 bases. The germline gives CDR1 LNHDA, CDR2 SQIVND (reference sequence).

The chain uses TRBV15 and TRBJ2-3, with D maybe TRBD1 (6 bases). V gave up 0 bases and J gave up 0 bases, with 10 bases separating them. Germline V gene data show CDR1 as LNHNV and CDR2 as YYDKDF (reference sequence). This CDR3 spans 16 amino acids. CDR3 sequence: CATSRDGGPSTDTQYF. The CDR3 DNA follows: TGTGCCACCAGCAGAGATGGGGGCCCTAGCACAGATACGCAGTATTTT.

This clone was seen a single time. CDR3 amino acids: CASSPTGGQILRETQYF. In DNA form, the CDR3 reads TGTGCCAGCTCACCGACCGGCGGACAGATTTTACGGGAGACCCAGTACTTC. The chain carries TRBV18 and TRBJ2-5; the D gene is possibly TRBD1 (6 bases). CDR1 is KGHSH, CDR2 LQKENI, per germline. V gave up 3 bases and J gave up 5 bases, with 22 bases separating them. The CDR3 totals 17 residues.

The J gene is TRBJ1-2, the V gene TRBV7-2, with unresolved D. Germline CDR1 SGHTA, CDR2 FQGNSA. The CDR3 consists of 11 residues. V dropped 5 bases and J dropped 5 bases, with 6 bases sitting between them. The CDR3 spells CASSGGYGYTF. In nucleotides, the CDR3 is TGTGCCAGCAGCGGCGGGTATGGCTACACCTTC.

A note on this clone: Distinct nucleotide sequences in the sample also encode this CDR3. V is TRBV5-6 and J is TRBJ1-2, with TRBD1 matching over 7 bases. This CDR3 has 11 amino acids. Germline assignment: CDR1 SGHDT and CDR2 YYEEEE. V trimming: 4 bases; J trimming: 11 bases; junction bases outside the gene matches: 5. CDR3 amino acids: CASSDRDGYTF. For the CDR3, the DNA is TGTGCCAGCAGCGACAGGGACGGGTACACCTTC.

This chain connects TRBV11-2 to TRBJ2-5; 9 nucleotides align to TRBD1. The V gene's germline CDR1 is SGHAT and CDR2 FQNNGV. J lost 4 bases, V lost 0 bases, and 3 bases had no gene match. There are 15 residues in the CDR3. Written as DNA, the CDR3 is TGTGCCAGCAGCTTAGATAACAGGGGGCGAGAGACCCAGTACTTC. This encodes CASSLDNRGRETQYF.

As regards this clone: Mismatch with germline at one junction end may stem from a read error. The same CDR3 also results from other DNA sequences found in this sample. V usage is TRBV10-3 and J usage is TRBJ1-6; 7 nucleotides match TRBD1. CDR3 size: 17 residues. Germline V lookup: CDR1 ENHRY, CDR2 SYGVKD. CDR3 coding DNA: TGTGCCATCAGTGCTACAGGGGCCCTTGAGAAAAATTCCCCCCTCCACTTT. Translation: CAISATGALEKNSPLHF.

The chain is built from TRBV9 and TRBJ2-5; TRBD1 is a possible D gene (6 bases). V lost 3 bases, J lost 1 base, and 13 bases lay in between. Germline-derived CDR1 and CDR2 are SGDLS and YYNGEE. The CDR3 spans 15 residues. The CDR3 DNA is TGTGCCAGCAGCGAAAAACAGGGCAGCCAAGAGACCCAGTACTTC. It encodes CASSEKQGSQETQYF.

The chain is built from TRBV5-1 and TRBJ1-1, with D maybe TRBD1 (5 bases). The V and J ends lost 0 bases and 1 base respectively, with 16 bases between them. This CDR3 is built from 17 residues. Germline V gene data show CDR1 as SGHRS and CDR2 as YFSETQ. The CDR3 region has the DNA TGCGCCAGCAGCTTGGTTTCTGCCCAGGGAGGGAACACTGAAGCTTTCTTT. It encodes CASSLVSAQGGNTEAFF.

This chain joins TRBV2 and TRBJ1-5; 7 bases are shared with TRBD1. V gave up 1 base and J gave up 8 bases; unmatched junction bases: 5. The CDR3 contains 14 residues. The V gene's germline CDR1 is SNHLY and CDR2 FYNNEI. In DNA form, the CDR3 reads TGTGCCAGCAGTGAAGGCACAGGGGAAGAGCCCCAGCATTTT. This gives the protein CASSEGTGEEPQHF.

The chain recombines TRBV5-1 with TRBJ1-3; D perhaps matches TRBD1 (6 bases). V lost 4 bases and J 8 bases, leaving 22 bases between the germline ends. The CDR3 contains 16 residues. Germline CDR1 SGHRS, CDR2 YFSETQ. In DNA, the CDR3 is TGCGCCAGCAGCCTTCGTCAGGGGCTTGACTGGGACACCATATATTTT. It yields the protein CASSLRQGLDWDTIYF.

The chain combines TRBV6-1 with TRBJ2-1; 7 bases align to TRBD1. In germline, CDR1 is MNHNS, CDR2 SASEGT. The CDR3 sequence is 16 residues long. V lost 3 bases to trimming and J lost 0 bases; unmatched junction nucleotides: 5. The CDR3 bases are TGTGCCAGCAGTGACGTGACAGGGTTCTCCTACAATGAGCAGTTCTTC. Translating gives CASSDVTGFSYNEQFF.

The sample holds a few counts of this clone. The chain joins TRBV4-1 to TRBJ1-2, with 9 bases identical to TRBD1. Germline CDR1 reads MGHRA; CDR2 reads YSYEKL. The V gene end was trimmed by 2 bases and the J gene end by 5 bases; junction bases not matched to a gene: 9. The CDR3 totals 16 residues. The DNA for the CDR3 is TGCGCCAGCAGCCAAACCCGGGACAGGGAGTTTTATGGCTACACCTTC. Translated, it gives CASSQTRDREFYGYTF.

This chain connects TRBV11-2 to TRBJ1-5; the match to TRBD1 covers 7 bases. This CDR3 has 18 residues. The junction had 13 bases not matched to a gene; V was cut back by 5 bases and J by 0 bases. Germline V gene lookup returns CDR1 SGHAT and CDR2 FQNNGV. CDR3 in amino acids: CASSKGTAESNSNQPQHF. CDR3 sequence (DNA): TGTGCCAGCAGCAAAGGGACAGCCGAATCTAATAGCAATCAGCCCCAGCATTTT.

The rearrangement uses TRBV7-3 and TRBJ2-3, with 8 bases matching TRBD2. The V segment lost 6 bases and the J segment 2 bases; nucleotides outside the gene matches: 4. Germline V CDR1 and CDR2: SGHTA, FQGTGA. This CDR3 spans 14 amino acids. CDR3 sequence: CASSSAGDTDTQYF. As DNA, the CDR3 is TGTGCCAGCAGTTCAGCGGGGGACACAGATACGCAGTATTTT.

This chain joins TRBV28 and TRBJ2-7; D perhaps matches TRBD2 (5 bases). This CDR3 has 16 amino acids. V dropped 2 bases and J dropped 3 bases, with 17 bases sitting between them. Germline V CDR1 and CDR2: MDHEN, SYDVKM. The CDR3 coding sequence is TGTGCCAGCAGTTTACCCGTTGAGGGTGTTCTCTACGAGCAGTACTTC. Translating it yields CASSLPVEGVLYEQYF. Combining the CDR3 with reference TRBV28 and TRBJ2-7 gives the whole variable domain DVKVTQSSRYLVKRTGEKVFLECVQDMDHENMFWYRQDPGLGLRLIYFSYDVKMKEKGDIPEGYSVSREKKERFSLILESASTNQTSMYLCASSLPVEGVLYEQYFGPGTRLTVT.

In its sample, this clone was seen a few times. The chain couples TRBV7-9 to TRBJ2-7; 7 nucleotides agree with TRBD2. The CDR3 extends over 15 amino acids. CDR1 SEHNR and CDR2 FQNEAQ come from the germline V gene (reference sequence). V was pared by 4 bases and J by 0 bases, with 6 bases of the junction left unmatched. In DNA, the CDR3 is TGTGCCAGCAGCTCAACTAGCGACGCCTCCTACGAGCAGTACTTC. Its protein product is CASSSTSDASYEQYF.

The chain combines TRBV4-1 with TRBJ2-1; TRBD2 aligns across 10 bases. Germline V lookup: CDR1 MGHRA, CDR2 YSYEKL. This CDR3 contains 15 residues. J was trimmed by 8 bases and V by 1 base; bases with no gene match: 5. CDR3 in amino acids: CASSQASGGADEQFF. CDR3 sequence (DNA): TGCGCCAGCAGCCAAGCCAGCGGGGGGGCCGATGAGCAGTTCTTC.

This clone appeared once. The chain is built from TRBV29-1 and TRBJ2-5; D perhaps matches TRBD2 (6 bases). The CDR3 is 13 residues long. CDR1 SQVTM and CDR2 ANQGSEA come from the germline V gene. CDR3 sequence (DNA): TGCAGTCCCTTCCGGGGGTTTGGCGAGACCCAGTACTTC. This gives the protein CSPFRGFGETQYF.

The chain uses TRBV2 and TRBJ2-2; 11 bases agree with TRBD1. CDR3 size: 16 residues. Germline CDR1 is SNHLY and CDR2 is FYNNEI. The trim removed 8 bases at V and 0 bases at J, leaving 5 bases unmatched. CDR3 protein: CASLPGQGANTGELFF. CDR3 bases: TGTGCCAGCCTACCGGGACAGGGGGCGAACACCGGGGAGCTGTTTTTT.

This clone was counted a single time. The chain links TRBV4-1 to TRBJ1-5; no clear D. CDR1 is MGHRA and CDR2 is YSYEKL in the germline V gene. V shed 0 bases and J shed 2 bases, with 5 bases lying between them. The CDR3 totals 14 residues. The CDR3 coding sequence is TGCGCCAGCAGCCAAGATCTTGGCAATCAGCCCCAGCATTTT. Protein: CASSQDLGNQPQHF.